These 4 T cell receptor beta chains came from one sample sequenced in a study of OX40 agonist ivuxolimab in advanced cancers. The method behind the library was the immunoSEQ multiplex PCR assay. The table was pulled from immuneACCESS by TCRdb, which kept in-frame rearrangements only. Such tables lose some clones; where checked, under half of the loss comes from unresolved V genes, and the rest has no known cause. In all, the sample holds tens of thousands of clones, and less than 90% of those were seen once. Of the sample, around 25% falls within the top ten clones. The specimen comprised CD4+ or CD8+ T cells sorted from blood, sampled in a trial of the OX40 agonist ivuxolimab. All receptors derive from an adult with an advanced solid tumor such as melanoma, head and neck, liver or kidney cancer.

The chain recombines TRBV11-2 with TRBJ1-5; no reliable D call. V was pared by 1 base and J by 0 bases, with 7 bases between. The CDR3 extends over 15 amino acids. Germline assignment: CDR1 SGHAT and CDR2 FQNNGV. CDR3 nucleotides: TGTGCCAGCAGCTTAGGGGTATATAGCAATCAGCCCCAGCATTTT. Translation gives CASSLGVYSNQPQHF.

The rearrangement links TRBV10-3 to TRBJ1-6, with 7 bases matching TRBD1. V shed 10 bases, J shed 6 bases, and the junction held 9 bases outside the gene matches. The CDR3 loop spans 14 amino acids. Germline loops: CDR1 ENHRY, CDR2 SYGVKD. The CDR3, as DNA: TGTGCCACCAGACAGGGTTCGCTTAATTCACCCCTCCACTTT. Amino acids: CATRQGSLNSPLHF.

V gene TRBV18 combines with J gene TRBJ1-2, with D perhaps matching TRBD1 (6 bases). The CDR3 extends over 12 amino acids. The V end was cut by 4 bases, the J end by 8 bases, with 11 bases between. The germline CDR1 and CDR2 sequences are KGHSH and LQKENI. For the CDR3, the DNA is TGTGCCAGCTCACAGACAGGCCAGGGCTACACCTTC. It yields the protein CASSQTGQGYTF.

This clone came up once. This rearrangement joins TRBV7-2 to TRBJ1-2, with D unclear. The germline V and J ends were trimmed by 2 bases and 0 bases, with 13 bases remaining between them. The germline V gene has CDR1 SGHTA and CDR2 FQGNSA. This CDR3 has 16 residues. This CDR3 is CASSLLGPLANYGYTF. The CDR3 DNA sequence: TGTGCCAGCAGCTTATTAGGTCCGCTCGCTAACTATGGCTACACCTTC.